These 23 T cell receptor beta chains were sequenced from one sample in a study of cytomegalovirus exposure and HLA in healthy donors. PCR amplification relied on 60 Vbeta primers (plus 13 Jbeta primers). The protocol was immunoSEQ multiplex PCR, while the TCRdb copy is restricted to in-frame clones and leaves out a portion. The sample yields more than 85,000 clones, approximately 70% seen once. The sequenced material came from PBMCs. These receptors originate from a man in his forties in good health and CMV-seronegative.

The chain has TRBV6-5 and TRBJ1-1; D perhaps matches TRBD1 (5 bases). The CDR3 is 15 amino acids. Trimming took 5 bases from V and 5 from J, leaving 18 bases between them. Germline V gives CDR1 MNHEY, CDR2 SVGAGI. CDR3 DNA sequence: TGTGCCAGCAGTAGCAGGGTCGAGGCGACAACTGAAGCTTTCTTT. It yields the protein CASSSRVEATTEAFF.

This clone is medium-sized in the sample. V is TRBV4-3 and J is TRBJ1-4; D remains unclear. The V and J ends lost 4 bases and 0 bases respectively, with 9 bases between them. Germline CDR1 LGHNA, CDR2 YSLEER. The CDR3 has 15 residues. The CDR3 DNA sequence: TGCGCCAGCAGCCGCGGCGGGGCAACTAATGAAAAACTGTTTTTT. Its translation is CASSRGGATNEKLFF.

V is TRBV28 and J is TRBJ1-2, with D tentatively TRBD1 (6 bases). Germline V gene sequence: CDR1 MDHEN, CDR2 SYDVKM. The V end lost 6 bases, the J end lost 6 bases, and 11 bases lay between the germline ends. The CDR3 contains 12 residues. CDR3 amino acids: CASRPGGHGYTF. The CDR3 nucleotides are TGTGCCAGCAGGCCCGGGGGGCATGGCTACACCTTC.

V is TRBV5-6 and J is TRBJ2-5, with TRBD1 matching 8 bases. V was pared by 4 bases and J by 1 base, with 3 bases of the junction left unmatched. The CDR3 loop spans 14 amino acids. Germline CDR1 is SGHDT and CDR2 is YYEEEE. The CDR3 DNA reads TGTGCCAGCAGCGCACAGGGGGGCCAAGAGACCCAGTACTTC. Its protein product is CASSAQGGQETQYF.

The chain uses TRBV4-1 and TRBJ2-1; 9 bases agree with TRBD1. Germline trimming cut 0 bases from V and 8 bases from J; bases unmatched to any gene: 5. The germline gives CDR1 MGHRA, CDR2 YSYEKL. The CDR3 covers 15 residues. In DNA form, the CDR3 reads TGCGCCAGCAGCCAAGACGGGACAGGGATAGATGAGCAGTTCTTC. Its protein is CASSQDGTGIDEQFF.

The chain combines TRBV18 with TRBJ2-1; 7 nucleotides agree with TRBD1. CDR1 is KGHSH, CDR2 LQKENI, per germline. J lost 1 base, V lost 5 bases, and 8 bases had no gene match. The CDR3 extends over 16 amino acids. The CDR3 loop reads CASSSRTGRSYNEQFF. CDR3 nucleotides: TGTGCCAGCTCATCTCGGACAGGCCGGTCCTACAATGAGCAGTTCTTC.

This clone was found a few times. The J gene is TRBJ1-1, the V gene TRBV28; a possible D gene is TRBD1 (5 bases). The CDR3 is 12 residues long. The germline V gene has CDR1 MDHEN and CDR2 SYDVKM. CDR3 sequence (DNA): TGTGGGTGGGGGGGGATTAACACTGAAGCTTTCTTT. It is translated as CGWGGINTEAFF.

The chain carries TRBV6-1 and TRBJ2-7; TRBD2 matches at 12 bases. Per the germline V gene, CDR1 is MNHNS and CDR2 is SASEGT. Unmatched junction bases numbered 6, after V lost 8 bases and J lost 7 bases. There are 13 residues in the CDR3. In DNA, the CDR3 is TGTGCCAGCCAGCTAGCGGGGGGGCGTGAGCAGTACTTC. The encoded protein is CASQLAGGREQYF.

The chain has TRBV7-9 and TRBJ1-4, with 9 bases matching TRBD1. Germline CDR1 reads SEHNR; CDR2 reads FQNEAQ (reference sequence). The J segment lost 0 bases and the V segment lost 0 bases, leaving 5 bases of the junction unmatched. CDR3 length: 18 amino acids. The CDR3 reads CASSLARTGETTNEKLFF. In DNA, the CDR3 is TGTGCCAGCAGCTTAGCGCGGACAGGGGAAACAACTAATGAAAAACTGTTTTTT.

The chain links TRBV28 to TRBJ2-7; 8 bases are a match to TRBD1. The CDR3 sequence is 13 residues long. Trimming took 6 bases from V and 3 from J; bases not matched to a gene: 4. CDR1 is MDHEN and CDR2 is SYDVKM in the germline V gene. CDR3 in DNA: TGTGCCAGCAGAGAGGGGACAGGCTACGAGCAGTACTTC. As protein: CASREGTGYEQYF.

V and J are TRBV10-3 and TRBJ2-7, with 7 nucleotides matching TRBD2. Germline loops: CDR1 ENHRY, CDR2 SYGVKD. V gave up 0 bases and J gave up 2 bases; unmatched junction bases: 7. The CDR3 extends over 16 amino acids. DNA of the CDR3: TGTGCCATCAGTGAGTCGGGGGGACTAACCCCCTACGAGCAGTACTTC. Translation gives CAISESGGLTPYEQYF.

This clone rates as large. Other DNA sequences from this sample encode an identical CDR3 as well. The rearrangement joins TRBV6-1 to TRBJ2-7, with a weak D call TRBD2 (5 bases). Germline values: CDR1 MNHNS, CDR2 SASEGT. Trimming left V 0 bases short and J 0 bases short, with 9 bases between. The CDR3 is made up of 15 amino acids. The CDR3, as DNA: TGTGCCAGCAGTGAAGCAGAGGGTACCTCCTACGAGCAGTACTTC. Amino acids: CASSEAEGTSYEQYF.

The genes are TRBV5-5 and TRBJ2-2; possible D gene TRBD1, 5 bases. This CDR3 contains 15 residues. Germline assignment: CDR1 SGHKS and CDR2 YYEKEE (reference sequence). The V end lost 0 bases, the J end lost 7 bases, and 13 bases lay between the germline ends. In DNA form, the CDR3 reads TGTGCCAGCAGCTTGGGGCAGGGTAAGGGCGGGGAGCTGTTTTTT. Translating it yields CASSLGQGKGGELFF.

The genes are TRBV4-1 and TRBJ2-3; TRBD2 aligns across 8 bases. There are 17 residues in the CDR3. CDR1 and CDR2 (germline): MGHRA, YSYEKL. Unmatched junction bases numbered 11, after V lost 0 bases and J lost 6 bases. The CDR3 loop is CASSQDPAGALTDTQYF. CDR3 coding DNA: TGCGCCAGCAGCCAAGATCCAGCGGGGGCATTAACGGATACGCAGTATTTT.

The J gene is TRBJ2-7, the V gene TRBV28, with a weak D call TRBD2 (6 bases). The CDR3 sequence is 13 residues long. Germline CDR1 reads MDHEN; CDR2 reads SYDVKM. The V gene lost 2 bases and the J gene lost 4 bases, with 9 bases spanning the gap. The CDR3 sequence is CASSLGLAYEQYF. The CDR3, as DNA: TGTGCCAGCAGTTTAGGGCTAGCGTACGAGCAGTACTTC.

The J gene is TRBJ2-7, the V gene TRBV7-9, with 8 bases aligning to TRBD2. CDR1 is SEHNR, CDR2 FQNEAQ, per germline (reference sequence). The junction had 8 bases not matched to a gene; V was cut back by 5 bases and J by 2 bases. This CDR3 comprises 15 residues. The CDR3 loop reads CASSPREGPTYEQYF. The CDR3 DNA reads as TGTGCCAGCAGCCCACGGGAGGGCCCAACCTACGAGCAGTACTTC.

The chain employs TRBV5-1 and TRBJ1-4, with D perhaps matching TRBD1 (6 bases). CDR3 length: 14 amino acids. V lost 4 bases and J lost 7, with 14 bases in between. The germline gives CDR1 SGHRS, CDR2 YFSETQ. CDR3 DNA: TGCGCCAGCAGCCTAGAAGGGGGAGTTGAAAAACTGTTTTTT. Protein product: CASSLEGGVEKLFF.

This chain joins TRBV5-5 and TRBJ1-2, with D possibly TRBD1 on 5 matching bases. V was clipped by 6 bases and J by 4 bases, with 19 bases between them. The CDR3 extends over 15 amino acids. CDR1 and CDR2 (germline): SGHKS, YYEKEE (reference sequence). Here the CDR3 DNA reads TGTGCCAGCACCCCGATGGCAGGGCTCGGCTATGGCTACACCTTC. The encoded protein is CASTPMAGLGYGYTF.

The J gene is TRBJ1-1, the V gene TRBV18; unclear D gene. CDR3 length: 11 amino acids. CDR1 and CDR2 (germline): KGHSH, LQKENI. Trimming removed 6 bases at V and 0 bases at J, with 2 bases between. CDR3 loop: CASSVNTEAFF. CDR3 DNA: TGTGCCAGCTCCGTGAACACTGAAGCTTTCTTT.

CDR3 bases: TGTGCCAGCAGCCTAAGCCGTGACAGGGTCGGGGAGCTGTTTTTT. Translated, it gives CASSLSRDRVGELFF. The genes are TRBV7-2 and TRBJ2-2; TRBD1 agrees at 7 bases. Trimming removed 5 bases from V and 7 bases from J; junction bases left unmatched: 10. Per germline, CDR1 SGHTA and CDR2 FQGNSA. There are 15 residues in the CDR3.

CDR3 DNA: TGTGCCTGGAGTGTAGGGGGCTCTGGAAACACCATATATTTT. It specifies CAWSVGGSGNTIYF. The chain joins TRBV30 to TRBJ1-3, with D perhaps TRBD1 (6 bases). CDR3 size: 14 residues. CDR1 is GTSNPN and CDR2 is SVGIG in the germline V gene (reference sequence). V was trimmed by 0 bases and J by 0 bases, leaving 6 bases between them.

This clone was seen just once. This chain connects TRBV6-4 to TRBJ2-3, with 11 bases identical to TRBD2. The CDR3 totals 17 residues. Trimming at V came to 2 bases and at J to 2 bases, leaving 6 bases not matched to a gene. The germline CDR1 and CDR2 sequences are MRHNA and SNTAGT. The chain's CDR3 is CASSDTSGGGITDTQYF. CDR3 sequence (DNA): TGTGCCAGCAGTGACACTAGCGGGGGCGGAATCACAGATACGCAGTATTTT.

V is TRBV7-8 and J is TRBJ1-5; tentatively, D is TRBD1 (5 bases). CDR1 and CDR2 from the germline V gene are SGHVS and FQNEAQ. The CDR3 spans 13 residues. The V end was cut by 8 bases, the J end by 10 bases, with 18 bases between. The CDR3 sequence is CASQGAGGGPQHF. The CDR3 coding sequence is TGTGCCAGCCAAGGGGCCGGTGGCGGCCCCCAGCATTTT.